This is a list of T cell receptor beta chains from one sample in a study of OX40 agonist ivuxolimab in advanced cancers. Generated by immunoSEQ multiplex PCR, the TCRdb table keeps only in-frame clones and is missing some. Seen here are tens of thousands of clones, around 89% observed once, and the top ten hold 15% to 20%. The sample in question was CD4+ or CD8+ T cells sorted from blood, obtained in a trial of the OX40 agonist ivuxolimab. These TCRs come from an adult with an advanced solid tumor such as melanoma, head and neck, liver or kidney cancer. Both conserved end residues are part of each CDR3. D genes are given only for firm matches. The size of a clone is reported for some rows only, either as once, few or many, or as a class for expanded clones.

size	J	V	D	CDR3	DNA
NA	TRBJ2-1	TRBV5-6	TRBD2	CASSLGASGSSYNEQFF	TGTGCCAGCAGCTTGGGAGCTAGCGGGAGCTCCTACAATGAGCAGTTCTTC
NA	TRBJ2-3	TRBV28	TRBD2	CASNGRGLSTDTQYF	TGTGCCAGCAATGGGAGGGGCCTAAGCACAGATACGCAGTATTTT
NA	TRBJ1-4	TRBV4-1	NA	CASSQVQGLNEKLFF	TGCGCCAGCAGCCAAGTACAAGGGCTTAATGAAAAACTGTTTTTT
few	TRBJ2-1	TRBV10-3	TRBD2	CAIRGGLGNEQFF	TGTGCCATCAGGGGGGGGTTGGGCAATGAGCAGTTCTTC
NA	TRBJ2-7	TRBV25-1	NA	CASSDPYEQYF	TGTGCCAGCAGTGACCCCTACGAGCAGTACTTC
NA	TRBJ2-7	TRBV2	NA	CASSEATAFYEQYF	TGTGCCAGCAGTGAAGCCACTGCTTTCTACGAGCAGTACTTC
NA	TRBJ2-1	TRBV2	TRBD2	CASSGTSETYNEQFF	TGTGCCAGCAGTGGGACTAGCGAAACCTACAATGAGCAGTTCTTC
NA	TRBJ2-2	TRBV5-2	NA	CASSPLGAGGPDGELFF	TGTGCCAGCAGCCCCCTGGGGGCGGGAGGGCCAGACGGGGAGCTGTTTTTT
hyperexpanded	TRBJ2-7	TRBV18	NA	CASSPGLTGEGVYEQYF	TGTGCCAGCTCACCAGGACTGACAGGGGAGGGGGTCTACGAGCAGTACTTC
NA	TRBJ2-2	TRBV4-3	NA	CASSQDYRGTGELFF	TGCGCCAGCAGCCAAGATTATAGGGGCACCGGGGAGCTGTTTTTT